This T cell receptor (beta chain) was documented in a study of shared clonotypes between healthy human individuals. V lost 7 bases, J lost 3 bases, and 9 bases lay in between. This CDR3 has 12 residues. Germline CDR1 is MDHEN and CDR2 is SYDVKM. The donor cohort consisted entirely of Caucasian adults residing in Nashville, Tennessee. TCRdb keeps only in-frame clones here, not all; method: immunoSEQ multiplex PCR. In the table there are some 2.4 million clones, more than 85% of which are singletons. The sequence was collected from a man aged 18 to 29 in good health. Some clones in this sample may be carry-over from other donors' samples. The chain links TRBV28 to TRBJ2-5; D call uncertain. Source material: naive CD4+ T cells from PBMCs. As for subset: CD45RA+ positively selected. The CDR3 nucleotides are TGTGCCAGCAACTCCACGAAAGAGACCCAGTACTTC. It is translated as CASNSTKETQYF.